These 10 T cell receptor beta chains were sequenced from one sample in a study of T cell clones after liver transplantation. Profiling relied on immunoSEQ multiplex PCR, and the TCRdb table lists in-frame clones only, not all of them. This repertoire shows 20,000 to 25,000 clones, about 77% found once; its top ten account for 30% to 40%. Sequencing used CD8+ T cells from blood, obtained 52 to 60 months after liver transplant. The receptor source for this set is a human patient who received a liver transplant. Some of the T cells may derive from the graft donor.

This clone was counted only a few times. The V and J genes are TRBV19 and TRBJ2-1; a possible D gene is TRBD2 (6 bases). This CDR3 is built from 17 residues. Germline V gene sequence: CDR1 LNHDA, CDR2 SQIVND (reference sequence). V was cut by 1 base and J by 0 bases, with 13 bases left in between. The CDR3 protein is CASSIASHGGSYNEQFF. The DNA for the CDR3 is TGTGCCAGTAGTATAGCCTCTCACGGGGGCTCCTACAATGAGCAGTTCTTC.

The chain recombines TRBV27 with TRBJ1-6; possibly TRBD1 for D (6 bases). V gave up 8 bases and J gave up 6 bases, with 14 bases separating them. This CDR3 contains 14 residues. Germline CDR1 MNHEY, CDR2 SMNVEV (reference sequence). The CDR3 coding sequence is TGTGCCAGCGCTACAGGGTTGTCTAATTCACCCCTCCACTTT. It yields the protein CASATGLSNSPLHF.

This chain connects TRBV5-6 to TRBJ2-6; D is undetermined. The CDR3 spans 17 residues. The V and J ends lost 7 bases and 5 bases respectively, with 22 bases between them. Per the germline V gene, CDR1 is SGHDT and CDR2 is YYEEEE. The CDR3 region is CASDSLNSQSRANVLTF. The CDR3 nucleotides read TGTGCCAGCGATTCGCTCAATAGTCAAAGTCGGGCCAACGTCCTGACTTTC.

This clone has a single count. The V gene is TRBV25-1, the J gene TRBJ2-1; 13 positions match TRBD2. V was clipped by 4 bases and J by 7 bases; unmatched bases: 1. Germline V lookup: CDR1 MGHDK, CDR2 SYGVNS. This CDR3 contains 14 residues. CDR3 residues: CASSVLAGGNEQFF. The CDR3 nucleotides read TGTGCCAGCAGTGTACTAGCGGGGGGGAATGAGCAGTTCTTC.

The CDR3 spells CASSPRDRASITPYYGYTF. In DNA form, the CDR3 reads TGTGCCAGCTCACCTAGGGACCGGGCGTCGATCACACCCTACTATGGCTACACCTTC. The J gene is TRBJ1-2, the V gene TRBV18; D might be TRBD1 (5 bases). The V end lost 3 bases, the J end lost 3 bases, and 26 bases lay between the germline ends. This CDR3 spans 19 amino acids. Germline values: CDR1 KGHSH, CDR2 LQKENI.

The gene calls are TRBV7-9 and TRBJ1-1; no clear D. CDR3 size: 14 residues. V dropped 2 bases and J dropped 6 bases, with 13 bases sitting between them. Germline V gene lookup returns CDR1 SEHNR and CDR2 FQNEAQ (reference sequence). In DNA form, the CDR3 reads TGTGCCAGCAGCTTAATTTTAGTCAGCCCTGAAGCTTTCTTT. Translating it yields CASSLILVSPEAFF. Together with reference TRBV7-9 and TRBJ1-1, the CDR3 gives the full variable domain: DTGVSQNPRHKITKRGQNVTFRCDPISEHNRLYWYRQTLGQGPEFLTYFQNEAQLEKSRLLSDRFSAERPKGSFSTLEIQRTEQGDSAMYLCASSLILVSPEAFFGQGTRLTVV.

Turning to this clone: The same CDR3 is also encoded by other DNA sequences in this sample. This chain joins TRBV9 and TRBJ2-1; D is undetermined. CDR3 length equals 12 residues. Germline V gives CDR1 SGDLS, CDR2 YYNGEE. Trimming shortened V by 0 bases and J by 7 bases, and 5 bases separated the two germline ends. The CDR3 reads CASSVAGNEQFF. The DNA of the CDR3 is TGTGCCAGCAGCGTAGCCGGGAATGAGCAGTTCTTC.

V and J are TRBV9 and TRBJ1-1, with 8 bases aligning to TRBD1. The CDR3 length is 14 residues. Germline V CDR1 and CDR2: SGDLS, YYNGEE. J was trimmed by 1 base and V by 2 bases; bases with no gene match: 1. CDR3 nucleotides: TGTGCCAGCAGCGTCAGGGGGCGGAACACTGAAGCTTTCTTT. This codes for CASSVRGRNTEAFF.

V and J are TRBV25-1 and TRBJ1-1; D gene ambiguous. The CDR3 loop spans 12 amino acids. The germline V gene encodes CDR1 MGHDK and CDR2 SYGVNS. V was pared by 4 bases and J by 4 bases, with 7 bases between. The chain's CDR3 is CASSAGSTEAFF. The CDR3 coding sequence is TGTGCCAGCAGTGCGGGGAGCACTGAAGCTTTCTTT.

The genes are TRBV9 and TRBJ1-5; 7 nucleotides line up with TRBD1. With V trimmed by 3 bases and J by 1 base, 10 bases remained unmatched. CDR3 length equals 17 residues. Germline assignment: CDR1 SGDLS and CDR2 YYNGEE. The CDR3 region is CASSAQSTGSSNQPQHF. CDR3 bases: TGTGCCAGCAGCGCCCAATCGACAGGGTCGAGCAATCAGCCCCAGCATTTT.